These T cell receptor beta chains were read from a single sample in a study of cytomegalovirus exposure and HLA in healthy donors. Clones were read by immunoSEQ multiplex PCR, and TCRdb kept only the in-frame ones, dropping some. The data contain approximately 100,000 clones, 65% to 90% of them seen just once; the ten biggest clones take up less than 2%. The sample taken for sequencing was PBMCs. These receptors all stem from a man between 50 and 59 years old in good health and CMV-seronegative. Each CDR3 is given with its conserved first and last residue.

TRBJ1-2	TRBV10-3	CAISDLGTEANYGYTF
TRBJ1-5	TRBV7-9	CASSPLGGLMPQHF
TRBJ2-1	TRBV7-9	CASSSAEAGGAYNEQFF
TRBJ2-5	TRBV7-2	CASRLRQGQETQYF
TRBJ2-2	TRBV19	CASRGQGRNGELFF
TRBJ2-1	TRBV11-3	CASTMGASYNEQFF
TRBJ1-4	TRBV19	CASSIRTLPEKLFF
TRBJ1-1	TRBV7-2	CASTLRAENTEAFF
NA	TRBV5-1	CASSSGDRSSSYEQYF
TRBJ1-5	TRBV19	CASSQKTGSNQPQHF
TRBJ1-6	TRBV5-1	CASSLGLYNSPLHF
TRBJ2-2	TRBV11-1	CASSLEPGGGLNTGELFF
TRBJ2-7	TRBV27	CASSETALARLYF
TRBJ2-1	TRBV2	CAINRDRADEQFF
TRBJ2-3	TRBV7-3	CASSSLGLAGAQYF
TRBJ1-5	TRBV19	CASTYQGTGNQPQHF
TRBJ2-1	TRBV5-1	CASSLGAGEENEQFF
TRBJ2-2	TRBV27	CASSSGDRWNTGELFF
TRBJ1-1	TRBV7-8	CASSLWSVRQSKRNTEAFF
TRBJ2-2	TRBV5-1	CASSVNLAGSNTGELFF
TRBJ1-1	TRBV27	CASSFGRGSTEAFF
TRBJ1-4	TRBV7-2	CASSSSATNEKLFF
TRBJ2-1	TRBV14	CASSHWGDRYDEQFF
TRBJ1-5	TRBV4-1	CASSQVRGKKGNQPQHF
TRBJ1-1	TRBV14	CASSYGTEAFF
TRBJ2-2	TRBV29-1	CSVPRGTAKTGELFF
TRBJ1-5	TRBV1	CTSSQDRDRGRPVRIQPQHF
TRBJ2-5	TRBV6-1	CASILDRPQETQYF
TRBJ2-1	TRBV11-2	CASSLSLAGGYNEQFF
TRBJ2-1	TRBV7-2	CASSRPGQGMNEQFF
TRBJ1-1	TRBV30	CAWSKKAAEDTEAFF
TRBJ1-2	TRBV28	CASSRGGSWTGPDYGYTF
NA	TRBV19	CASRGGSYEQYF
TRBJ1-5	TRBV2	CASSGAAYSNQPQHF
TRBJ1-5	TRBV5-1	CASSRSGADNQPQHF
TRBJ1-2	TRBV7-8	CASSLVLLGQAHYTF
TRBJ1-4	TRBV7-8	CASSLRDRVNEKLFF
TRBJ2-5	TRBV9	CASSFFEGETQYF
TRBJ1-4	TRBV4-3	CASSHTITGGEDEKLFF
TRBJ1-1	TRBV5-6	CASSPQGAREAFF
TRBJ1-1	TRBV19	CASEPGVNTEAFF
TRBJ2-1	TRBV7-2	CASSSSPNAEEQFF
TRBJ2-1	TRBV11-2	CASSPGQEYNEQFF
TRBJ2-7	TRBV11-2	CASSLDPKLVQYF
TRBJ2-3	TRBV7-6	CASSSSGIPIDTQYF
TRBJ1-6	TRBV6-5	CASSLDRGDSPLHF
TRBJ2-4	TRBV28	CASSLSAPADIQYF
TRBJ2-3	TRBV19	CASSINGLAIGTDTQYF
TRBJ2-5	TRBV6-1	CASSEGASGWETQYF
TRBJ2-1	TRBV10-3	CAIRAGLAGSQFF
TRBJ2-3	TRBV5-4	CASSFGTSSLADTQYF
TRBJ1-2	TRBV4-1	CASSQDRTGGINF
TRBJ1-3	TRBV19	CASSLTGTGSGNTIYF
TRBJ1-1	TRBV12-5	CASGQNPSRSDTEAFF
TRBJ2-3	TRBV7-2	CASIPTGLTDTQYF